The subject of this entry is one T cell receptor (beta chain). Its target is not known. The CDR3 is 16 amino acids. Germline CDR1 is SGHTA and CDR2 is FQGTGA. The junction had 9 bases not matched to a gene; V was cut back by 4 bases and J by 5 bases. The sample is drawn from a study of graft-versus-host responses after intestinal transplantation. Study at large: Every transplant recipient was induced with anti-thymocyte globulin, then maintained on tacrolimus and steroids for two to three years. Study findings and constraints: High graft-versus-host to host-versus-graft clonal ratios were seen in allografts of patients with graft-donor T cell macrochimerism. Recipient marrow held GvH clones, some first seen in ileum or blood.

Sequencing was performed with immunoSEQ multiplex PCR; in TCRdb, only in-frame clones are kept and a portion is missing. The sample includes just under 65,000 clones, more than 90% of them seen just once. The chain is built from TRBV7-3 and TRBJ2-3; 10 bases align to TRBD2. This specimen was unstimulated CD8+ T cells sorted from spleen or lymph node cells, taken before transplant. This sequence originates from a human donor who was the organ donor for an intestinal transplant. The CDR3 reads CASSYSGRASGDTQYF. CDR3 in DNA: TGTGCCAGCAGCTACAGCGGGAGGGCCAGTGGAGATACGCAGTATTTT.